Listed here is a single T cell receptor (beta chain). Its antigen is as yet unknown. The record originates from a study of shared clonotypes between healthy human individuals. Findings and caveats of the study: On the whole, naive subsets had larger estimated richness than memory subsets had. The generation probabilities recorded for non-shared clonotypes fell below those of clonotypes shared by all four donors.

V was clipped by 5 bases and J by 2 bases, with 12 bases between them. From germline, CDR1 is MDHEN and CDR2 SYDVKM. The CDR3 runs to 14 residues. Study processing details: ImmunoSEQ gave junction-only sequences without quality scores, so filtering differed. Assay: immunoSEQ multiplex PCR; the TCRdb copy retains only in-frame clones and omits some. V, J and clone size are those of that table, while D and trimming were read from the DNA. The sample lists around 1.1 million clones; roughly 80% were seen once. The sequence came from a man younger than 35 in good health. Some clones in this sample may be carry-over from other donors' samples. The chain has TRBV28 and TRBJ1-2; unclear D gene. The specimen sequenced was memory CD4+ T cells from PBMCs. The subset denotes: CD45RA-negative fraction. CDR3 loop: CASSGPPSNYGYTF. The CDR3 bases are TGTGCCAGCAGTGGCCCCCCCAGCAACTATGGCTACACCTTC.